This is a list of T cell receptor beta chains from one sample in a study of cytomegalovirus exposure and HLA in healthy donors. The table came from immunoSEQ multiplex PCR; TCRdb's copy has only in-frame clones and leaves some out. The sample lists hundreds of thousands of clones; 77% were seen once. The sample comprised PBMCs. The source is a woman aged 55-75 years in good health and CMV-seropositive. Both conserved end residues are part of each CDR3. Some rows have no size entry. The others give once, few or many, or a class for an expanded clone.

J,size,length,V,CDR3
TRBJ1-5,NA,15,TRBV4-2,CASSRPGQGDQPQHF
TRBJ2-7,NA,12,TRBV2,CASSPREYEQYF
TRBJ2-7,few,14,TRBV6-1,CASSETGFFYEQYF
TRBJ2-5,NA,14,TRBV27,CASSFRRGQETQYF
TRBJ1-3,NA,13,TRBV19,CASRGARGNTIYF
TRBJ2-2,few,15,TRBV11-2,CASILGLGHTGELFF
TRBJ2-2,NA,15,TRBV10-3,CAISSGQGMTGELFF
TRBJ1-1,NA,14,TRBV2,CASRRGRGGTEAFF
TRBJ2-1,once,17,TRBV19,CASSIWGVLAVPDEQFF
TRBJ2-1,few,12,TRBV5-1,CASSGPGEEQFF
TRBJ1-1,once,15,TRBV27,CASSTNRAGSTEAFF
TRBJ2-7,NA,17,TRBV5-4,CASSLVGGGLTSYEQYF
TRBJ2-7,NA,15,TRBV7-9,CSSSSRGGASYEQYF
TRBJ2-7,NA,16,TRBV11-3,CASSPINRDRGHEQYF
TRBJ2-1,NA,14,TRBV18,CASSLNGGSHEQFF
TRBJ1-2,NA,15,TRBV6-1,CASSENFRVLNGYTF
NA,few,15,TRBV7-2,CASSFGGTGAREQYF
TRBJ2-4,NA,14,TRBV5-4,CASSLYFGENIQYF
TRBJ2-7,once,15,TRBV5-1,CASSLFGSRSGEQYF
TRBJ2-6,NA,16,TRBV4-1,CASSQAGFSGANVLTF
TRBJ1-3,few,12,TRBV5-5,CASRDFGNTIYF
TRBJ2-1,NA,14,TRBV28,CAIARGGSYNEQFF
TRBJ2-1,NA,18,TRBV28,CASSLWGRGSGGPFVQFF
TRBJ2-2,once,13,TRBV10-2,CASRREYTGELFF
TRBJ2-3,few,11,TRBV20-1,CSAERGDTQYF
TRBJ2-2,NA,15,TRBV5-6,CASSFRLAGVGELFF
TRBJ1-5,NA,13,TRBV30,CAWSVTGNQPQHF
TRBJ2-3,NA,13,TRBV6-5,CASRPGTFAAQYF
TRBJ2-1,NA,16,TRBV29-1,CSVDRTGGAAYNEQFF
TRBJ1-5,NA,14,TRBV6-1,CASSPGQANQPQHF
TRBJ1-2,NA,14,TRBV7-2,CASSLAGDDYGYTF
TRBJ1-3,NA,14,TRBV19,CASRPSGIGNTIYF
TRBJ1-1,NA,18,TRBV19,CASSSPYSAYAGGTEAFF
TRBJ2-7,few,14,TRBV5-1,CASSSGGSSYEQYF
TRBJ2-5,few,14,TRBV5-5,CASSLTAQGETQYF
TRBJ2-3,NA,16,TRBV21-1,CASSPRGTSGTDTQYF
TRBJ1-3,NA,16,TRBV6-4,CARSPPGQSSGNTIYF
TRBJ2-7,NA,14,TRBV18,CASSPDRNSYEQYF
TRBJ1-1,NA,19,TRBV4-1,CASSPTSPPRTGASTEAFF
TRBJ2-1,NA,13,TRBV7-2,CASSSAGYNEQFF
TRBJ2-1,NA,15,TRBV4-1,CASSLSGGSYNEQFF
TRBJ2-3,NA,17,TRBV7-2,CASSLVGGVLPGDTQYF
TRBJ1-6,NA,14,TRBV7-2,CASSLGTVNSPLHF
TRBJ2-5,NA,11,TRBV2,CASQYQETQYF
TRBJ1-6,NA,15,TRBV5-4,CASSLGSSYNSPLHF